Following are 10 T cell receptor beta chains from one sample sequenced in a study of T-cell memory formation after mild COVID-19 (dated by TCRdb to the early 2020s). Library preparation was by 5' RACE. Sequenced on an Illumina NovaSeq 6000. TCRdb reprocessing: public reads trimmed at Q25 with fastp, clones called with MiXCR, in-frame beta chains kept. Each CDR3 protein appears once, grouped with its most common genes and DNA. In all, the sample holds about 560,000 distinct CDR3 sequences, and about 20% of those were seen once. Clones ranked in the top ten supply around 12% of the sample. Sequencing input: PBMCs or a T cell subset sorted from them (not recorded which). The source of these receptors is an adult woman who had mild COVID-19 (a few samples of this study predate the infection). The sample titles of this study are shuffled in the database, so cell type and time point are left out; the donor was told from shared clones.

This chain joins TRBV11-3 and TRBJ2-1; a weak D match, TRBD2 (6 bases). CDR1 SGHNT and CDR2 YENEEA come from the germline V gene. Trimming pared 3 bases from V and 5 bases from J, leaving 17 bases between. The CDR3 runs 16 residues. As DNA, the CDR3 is TGTGCCAGCAGCTTGCGGGAACCCGACCCCCACAATGAGCAGTTCTTC. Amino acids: CASSLREPDPHNEQFF. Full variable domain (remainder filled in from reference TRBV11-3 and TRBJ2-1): EAGVVQSPRYKIIEKKQPVAFWCNPISGHNTLYWYLQNLGQGPELLIRYENEEAVDDSQLPKDRFSAERLKGVDSTLKIQPAELGDSAVYLCASSLREPDPHNEQFFGPGTRLTVL.

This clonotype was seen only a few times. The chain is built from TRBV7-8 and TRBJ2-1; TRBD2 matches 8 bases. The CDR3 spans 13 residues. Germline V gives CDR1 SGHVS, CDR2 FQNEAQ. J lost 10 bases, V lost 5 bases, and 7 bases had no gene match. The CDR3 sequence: CASSIGLAYEQFF. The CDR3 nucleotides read TGTGCCAGCAGCATAGGACTAGCTTACGAGCAGTTCTTC. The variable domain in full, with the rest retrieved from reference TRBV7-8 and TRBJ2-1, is GAGVSQSPRYKVAKRGQDVALRCDPISGHVSLFWYQQALGQGPEFLTYFQNEAQLDKSGLPSDRFFAERPEGSVSTLKIQRTQQEDSAVYLCASSIGLAYEQFFGPGTRLTVL.

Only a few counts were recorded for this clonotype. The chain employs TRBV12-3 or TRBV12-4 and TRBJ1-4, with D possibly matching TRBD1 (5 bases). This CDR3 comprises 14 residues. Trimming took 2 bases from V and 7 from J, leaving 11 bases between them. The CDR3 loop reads CASSLKGSSEKLFF. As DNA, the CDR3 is TGTGCCAGCAGTTTAAAGGGGTCTAGTGAAAAACTGTTTTTT.

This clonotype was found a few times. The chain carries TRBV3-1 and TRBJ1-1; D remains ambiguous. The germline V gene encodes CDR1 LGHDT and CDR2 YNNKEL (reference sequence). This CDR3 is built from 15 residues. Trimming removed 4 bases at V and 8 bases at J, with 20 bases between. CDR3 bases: TGTGCCAGCAGCCCCACCGAGGCACCCAGGTCGGAAGCTTTCTTT. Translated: CASSPTEAPRSEAFF.

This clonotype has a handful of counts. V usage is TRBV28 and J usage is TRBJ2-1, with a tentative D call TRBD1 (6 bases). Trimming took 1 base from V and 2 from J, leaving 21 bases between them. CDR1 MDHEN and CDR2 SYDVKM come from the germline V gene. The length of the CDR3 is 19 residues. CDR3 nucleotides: TGTGCCAGCAGTTTATCGCTGACAGGAGAGGCGCGGACCTACAATGAGCAGTTCTTC. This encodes CASSLSLTGEARTYNEQFF. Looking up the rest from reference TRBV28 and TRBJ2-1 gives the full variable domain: DVKVTQSSRYLVKRTGEKVFLECVQDMDHENMFWYRQDPGLGLRLIYFSYDVKMKEKGDIPEGYSVSREKKERFSLILESASTNQTSMYLCASSLSLTGEARTYNEQFFGPGTRLTVL.

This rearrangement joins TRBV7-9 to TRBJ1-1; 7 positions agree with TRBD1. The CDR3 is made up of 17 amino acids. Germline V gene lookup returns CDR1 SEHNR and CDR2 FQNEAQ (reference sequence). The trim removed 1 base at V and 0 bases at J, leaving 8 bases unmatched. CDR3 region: CASSLVDRVMVNTEAFF. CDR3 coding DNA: TGTGCCAGCAGCTTAGTAGACAGGGTAATGGTGAACACTGAAGCTTTCTTT.

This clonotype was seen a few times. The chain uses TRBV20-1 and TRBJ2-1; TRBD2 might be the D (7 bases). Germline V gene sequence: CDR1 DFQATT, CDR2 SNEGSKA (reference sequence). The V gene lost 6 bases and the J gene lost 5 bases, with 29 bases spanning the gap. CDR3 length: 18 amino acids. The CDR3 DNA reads TGCAGTGCGGACGACGGGGGGCGCTACATCCCTATTAACAATGAGCAGTTCTTC. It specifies CSADDGGRYIPINNEQFF.

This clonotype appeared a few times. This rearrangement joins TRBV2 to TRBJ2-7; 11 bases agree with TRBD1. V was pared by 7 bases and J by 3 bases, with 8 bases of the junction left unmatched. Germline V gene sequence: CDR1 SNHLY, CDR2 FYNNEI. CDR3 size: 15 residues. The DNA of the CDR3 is TGTGCCAGCAATAAACCGGGACAGGGGGTCTACGAGCAGTACTTC. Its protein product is CASNKPGQGVYEQYF.

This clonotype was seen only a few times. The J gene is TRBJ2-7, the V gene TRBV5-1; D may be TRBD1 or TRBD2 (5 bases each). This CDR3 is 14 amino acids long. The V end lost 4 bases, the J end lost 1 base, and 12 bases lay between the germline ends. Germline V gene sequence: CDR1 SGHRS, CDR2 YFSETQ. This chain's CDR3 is CASSPWDGSYEQYF. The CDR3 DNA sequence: TGCGCCAGCAGCCCCTGGGACGGGTCCTACGAGCAGTACTTC.

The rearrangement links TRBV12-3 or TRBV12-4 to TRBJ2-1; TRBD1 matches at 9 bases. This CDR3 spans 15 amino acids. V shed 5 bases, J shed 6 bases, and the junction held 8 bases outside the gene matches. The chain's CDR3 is CASSQGTGYGNEQFF. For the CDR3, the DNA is TGTGCCAGCAGTCAAGGGACAGGGTATGGCAATGAGCAGTTCTTC.